This TCR beta chain derives from a study of T cells in Graves' hyperthyroidism and ophthalmopathy. The patients, who ranged from 18 to 65 in age, presented with newly diagnosed hyperthyroidism lasting under 2 months. This clonotype showed up many times. Its target is unknown. Study-wide results and limits: Blood also contained most expanded thyroid clonotypes above 0.001.

RNA transcripts provided the source from which TCR beta CDR3 regions were amplified. With the HTBI primer set, the TCR CDR3 went through a first round of RT-PCR. MiXCR, run by TCRdb on the multiplex PCR reads, gives a single entry per CDR3 protein. The sample lists about 160,000 distinct CDR3 sequences, about 9% seen once, with 22% in the top ten. CDR3 size: 19 residues. Germline CDR1 reads MGHRA; CDR2 reads YSYEKL. Unmatched junction bases numbered 16, after V lost 1 base and J lost 2 bases. This TCR came from a woman under 30 with Graves' hyperthyroidism that later progressed to Graves' ophthalmopathy. This rearrangement joins TRBV4-1 to TRBJ2-7, with 8 bases identical to TRBD2. Sequenced input: blood. This CDR3 reads CASSQGTQMASGLAYEQYF. The CDR3 DNA is TGCGCCAGCAGCCAAGGTACTCAGATGGCTAGCGGGCTAGCCTACGAGCAGTACTTC.